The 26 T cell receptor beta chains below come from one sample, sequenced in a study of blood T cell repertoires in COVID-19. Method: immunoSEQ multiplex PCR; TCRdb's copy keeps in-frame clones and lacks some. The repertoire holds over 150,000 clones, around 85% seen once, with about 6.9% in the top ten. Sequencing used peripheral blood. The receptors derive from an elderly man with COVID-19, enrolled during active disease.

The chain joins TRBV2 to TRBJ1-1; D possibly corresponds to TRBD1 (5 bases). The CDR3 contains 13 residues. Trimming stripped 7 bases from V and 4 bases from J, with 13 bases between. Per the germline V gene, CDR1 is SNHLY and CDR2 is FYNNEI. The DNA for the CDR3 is TGTGCCAGCATTCAGGCAGGGTCCACTGAAGCTTTCTTT. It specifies CASIQAGSTEAFF.

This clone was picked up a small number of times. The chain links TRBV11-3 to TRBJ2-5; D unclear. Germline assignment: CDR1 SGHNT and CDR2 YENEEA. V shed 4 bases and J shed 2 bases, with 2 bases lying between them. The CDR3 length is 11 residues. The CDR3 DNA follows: TGTGCCAGCAGCTCTCAAGAGACCCAGTACTTC. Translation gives CASSSQETQYF.

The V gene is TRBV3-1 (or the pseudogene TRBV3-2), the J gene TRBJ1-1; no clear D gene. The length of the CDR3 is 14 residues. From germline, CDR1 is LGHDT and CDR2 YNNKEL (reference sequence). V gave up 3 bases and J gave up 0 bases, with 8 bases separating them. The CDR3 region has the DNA TGTGCCAGCAGCCAGGCGGAACTGAACACTGAAGCTTTCTTT. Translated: CASSQAELNTEAFF.

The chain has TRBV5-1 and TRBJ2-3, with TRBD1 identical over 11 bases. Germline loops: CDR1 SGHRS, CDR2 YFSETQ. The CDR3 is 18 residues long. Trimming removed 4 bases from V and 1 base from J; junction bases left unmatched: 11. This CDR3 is CASSPRPRTGGRTDTQYF. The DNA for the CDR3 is TGCGCCAGCAGCCCCCGACCGCGGACAGGGGGCCGCACAGATACGCAGTATTTT.

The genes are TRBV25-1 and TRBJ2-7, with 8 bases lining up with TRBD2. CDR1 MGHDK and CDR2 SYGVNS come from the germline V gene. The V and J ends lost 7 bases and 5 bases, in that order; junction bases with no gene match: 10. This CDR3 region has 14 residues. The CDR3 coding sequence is TGTGCCAGCACCCCTGGCGGGGGGATCGACGAGCAGTACTTC. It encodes CASTPGGGIDEQYF.

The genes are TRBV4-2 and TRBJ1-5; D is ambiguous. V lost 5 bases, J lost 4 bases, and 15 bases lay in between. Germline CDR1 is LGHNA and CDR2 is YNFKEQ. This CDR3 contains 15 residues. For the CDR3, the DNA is TGTGCCAGCAGCGCGCGGGAGGGTGGGAATCAGCCCCAGCATTTT. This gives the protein CASSAREGGNQPQHF.

DNA for the CDR3: TGTGCCAGCAGCTTACTAGGAACGGTCAGCGGGGAGCTGTTTTTT. It translates to CASSLLGTVSGELFF. The V call is TRBV5-8, the J call TRBJ2-2; D perhaps matches TRBD2 (5 bases). The CDR3 is made up of 15 amino acids. CDR1 and CDR2 (germline): SGHTS, YDEGEE. V lost 2 bases and J 7 bases, leaving 15 bases between the germline ends.

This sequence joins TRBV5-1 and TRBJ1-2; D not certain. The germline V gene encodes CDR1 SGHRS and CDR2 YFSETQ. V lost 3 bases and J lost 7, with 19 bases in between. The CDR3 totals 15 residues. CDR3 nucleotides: TGCGCCAGCAGCTACGGCTTGGCAGGCAATGGTGGCTACACCTTC. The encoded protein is CASSYGLAGNGGYTF.

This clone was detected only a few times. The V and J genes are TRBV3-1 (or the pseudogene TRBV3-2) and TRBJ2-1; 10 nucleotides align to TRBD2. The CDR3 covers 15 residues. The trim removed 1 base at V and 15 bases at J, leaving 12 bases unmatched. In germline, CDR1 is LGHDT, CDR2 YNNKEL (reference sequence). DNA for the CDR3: TGTGCCAGCAGCCAAGGAAGGAAGCGGGGGGGCCTTCGGTTCTTC. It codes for CASSQGRKRGGLRFF.

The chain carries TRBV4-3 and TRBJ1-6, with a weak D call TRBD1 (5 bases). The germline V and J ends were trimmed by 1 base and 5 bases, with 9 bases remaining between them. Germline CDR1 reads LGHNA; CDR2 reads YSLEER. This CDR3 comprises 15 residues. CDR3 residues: CASSQVWGDNSPLHF. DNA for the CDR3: TGCGCCAGCAGCCAAGTTTGGGGGGATAATTCACCCCTCCACTTT.

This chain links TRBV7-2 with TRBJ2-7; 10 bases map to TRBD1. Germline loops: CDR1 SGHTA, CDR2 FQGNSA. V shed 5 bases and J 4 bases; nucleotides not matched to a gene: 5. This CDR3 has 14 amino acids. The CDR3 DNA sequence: TGTGCCAGCAGCGCGGACAGGGGGAGGTACGAGCAGTACTTC. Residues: CASSADRGRYEQYF.

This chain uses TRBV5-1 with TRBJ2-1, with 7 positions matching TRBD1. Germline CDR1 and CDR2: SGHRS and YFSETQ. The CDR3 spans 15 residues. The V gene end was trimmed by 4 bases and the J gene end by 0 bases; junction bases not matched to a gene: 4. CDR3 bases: TGCGCCAGCAGCCTTTCAGGGGGCTCCTACAATGAGCAGTTCTTC. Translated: CASSLSGGSYNEQFF.

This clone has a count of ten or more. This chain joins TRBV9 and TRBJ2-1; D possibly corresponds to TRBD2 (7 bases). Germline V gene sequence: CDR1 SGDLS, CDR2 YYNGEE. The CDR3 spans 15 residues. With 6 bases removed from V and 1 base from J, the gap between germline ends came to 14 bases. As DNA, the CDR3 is TGTGCCAGCACCCGCGGGGGCGGGTCCTACAATGAGCAGTTCTTC. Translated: CASTRGGGSYNEQFF. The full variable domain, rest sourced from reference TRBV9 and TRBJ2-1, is DSGVTQTPKHLITATGQRVTLRCSPRSGDLSVYWYQQSLDQGLQFLIQYYNGEERAKGNILERFSAQQFPDLHSELNLSSLELGDSALYFCASTRGGGSYNEQFFGPGTRLTVL.

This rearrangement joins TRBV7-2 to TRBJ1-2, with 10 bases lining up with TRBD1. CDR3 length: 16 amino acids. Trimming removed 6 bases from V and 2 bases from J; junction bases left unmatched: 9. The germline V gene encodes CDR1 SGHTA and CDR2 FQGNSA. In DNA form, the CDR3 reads TGTGCCAGCAGTTTCCCCCCGGGACAGGGGAACTATGGCTACACCTTC. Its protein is CASSFPPGQGNYGYTF.

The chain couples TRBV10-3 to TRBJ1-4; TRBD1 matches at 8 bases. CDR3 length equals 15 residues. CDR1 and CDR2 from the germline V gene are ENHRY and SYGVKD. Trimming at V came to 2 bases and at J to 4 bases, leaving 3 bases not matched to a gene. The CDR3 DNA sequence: TGTGCCATCAGTGAGCCAGGACAGGGTAATGAAAAACTGTTTTTT. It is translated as CAISEPGQGNEKLFF.

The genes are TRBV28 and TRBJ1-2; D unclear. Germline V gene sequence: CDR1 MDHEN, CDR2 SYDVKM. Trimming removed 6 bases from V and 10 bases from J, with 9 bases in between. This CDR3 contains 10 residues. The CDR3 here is CASSKRDYTF. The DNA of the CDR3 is TGTGCCAGCAGCAAACGAGACTACACCTTC.

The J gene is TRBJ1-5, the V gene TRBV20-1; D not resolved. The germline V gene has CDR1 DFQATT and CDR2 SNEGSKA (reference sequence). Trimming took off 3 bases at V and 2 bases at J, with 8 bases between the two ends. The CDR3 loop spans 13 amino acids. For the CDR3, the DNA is TGCAGTGCTAGTGCCAGCGGCAATCAGCCCCAGCATTTT. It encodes CSASASGNQPQHF.

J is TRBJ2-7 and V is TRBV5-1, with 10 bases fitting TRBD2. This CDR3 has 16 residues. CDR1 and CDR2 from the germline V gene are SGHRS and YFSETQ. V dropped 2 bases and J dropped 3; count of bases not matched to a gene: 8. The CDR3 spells CASSLVAGGEYYEQYF. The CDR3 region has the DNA TGCGCCAGCAGCTTAGTAGCGGGGGGCGAATACTACGAGCAGTACTTC.

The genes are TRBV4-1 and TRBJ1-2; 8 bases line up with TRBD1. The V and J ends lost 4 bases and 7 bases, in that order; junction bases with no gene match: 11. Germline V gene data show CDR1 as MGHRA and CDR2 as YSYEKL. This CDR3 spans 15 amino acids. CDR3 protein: CASSPPGQGVGGYTF. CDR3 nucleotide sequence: TGCGCCAGCAGCCCCCCCGGACAGGGCGTTGGTGGCTACACCTTC.

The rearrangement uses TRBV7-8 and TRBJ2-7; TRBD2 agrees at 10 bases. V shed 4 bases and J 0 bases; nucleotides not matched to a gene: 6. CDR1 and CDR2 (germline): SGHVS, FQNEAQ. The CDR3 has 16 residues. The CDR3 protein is CASSWGLARSSYEQYF. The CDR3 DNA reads TGTGCCAGCAGCTGGGGACTAGCGCGCAGCTCCTACGAGCAGTACTTC.

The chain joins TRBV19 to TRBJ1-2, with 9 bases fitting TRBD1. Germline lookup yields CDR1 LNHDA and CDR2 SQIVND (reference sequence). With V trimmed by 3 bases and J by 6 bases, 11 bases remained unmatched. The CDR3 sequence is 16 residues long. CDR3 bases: TGTGCCAGTAGTATTCTACCGGGACAGGGTAAGGATGGCTACACCTTC. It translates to CASSILPGQGKDGYTF.

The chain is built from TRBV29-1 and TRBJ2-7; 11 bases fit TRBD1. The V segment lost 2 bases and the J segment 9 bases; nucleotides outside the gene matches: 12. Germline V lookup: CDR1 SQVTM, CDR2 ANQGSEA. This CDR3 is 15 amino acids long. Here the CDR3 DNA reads TGCAGCGTTGAATCCGGGACAGGGGGGGTTATGGGGCAGTACTTC. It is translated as CSVESGTGGVMGQYF.

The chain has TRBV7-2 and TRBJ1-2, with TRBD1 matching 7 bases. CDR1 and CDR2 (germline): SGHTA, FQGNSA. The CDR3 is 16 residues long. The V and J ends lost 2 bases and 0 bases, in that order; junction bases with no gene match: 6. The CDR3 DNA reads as TGTGCCAGCAGCTTATCACTGGGACAGTCTAACTATGGCTACACCTTC. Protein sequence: CASSLSLGQSNYGYTF.

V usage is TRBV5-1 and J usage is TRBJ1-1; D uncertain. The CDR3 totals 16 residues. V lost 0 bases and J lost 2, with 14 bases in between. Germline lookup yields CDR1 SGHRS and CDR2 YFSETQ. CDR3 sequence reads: CASSLGQASPNTEAFF. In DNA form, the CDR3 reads TGCGCCAGCAGCTTGGGGCAGGCGTCCCCCAACACTGAAGCTTTCTTT. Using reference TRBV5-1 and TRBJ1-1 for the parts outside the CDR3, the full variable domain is KAGVTQTPRYLIKTRGQQVTLSCSPISGHRSVSWYQQTPGQGLQFLFEYFSETQRNKGNFPGRFSGRQFSNSRSEMNVSTLELGDSALYLCASSLGQASPNTEAFFGQGTRLTVV.

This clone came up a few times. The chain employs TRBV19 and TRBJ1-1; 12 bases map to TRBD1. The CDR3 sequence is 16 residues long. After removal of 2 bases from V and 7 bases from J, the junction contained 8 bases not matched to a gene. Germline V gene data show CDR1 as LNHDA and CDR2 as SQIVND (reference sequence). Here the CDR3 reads CASSILGGTGGNEAFF. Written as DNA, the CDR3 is TGTGCCAGTAGTATATTAGGTGGGACAGGGGGCAATGAAGCTTTCTTT.

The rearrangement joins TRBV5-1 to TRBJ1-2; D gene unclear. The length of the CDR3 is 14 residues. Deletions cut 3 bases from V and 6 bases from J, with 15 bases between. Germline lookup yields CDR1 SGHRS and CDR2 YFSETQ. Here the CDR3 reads CASSWSGGRDGYTF. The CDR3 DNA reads TGCGCCAGCAGCTGGAGCGGAGGGCGGGATGGCTACACCTTC. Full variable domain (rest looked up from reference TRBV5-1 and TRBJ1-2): KAGVTQTPRYLIKTRGQQVTLSCSPISGHRSVSWYQQTPGQGLQFLFEYFSETQRNKGNFPGRFSGRQFSNSRSEMNVSTLELGDSALYLCASSWSGGRDGYTFGSGTRLTVV.